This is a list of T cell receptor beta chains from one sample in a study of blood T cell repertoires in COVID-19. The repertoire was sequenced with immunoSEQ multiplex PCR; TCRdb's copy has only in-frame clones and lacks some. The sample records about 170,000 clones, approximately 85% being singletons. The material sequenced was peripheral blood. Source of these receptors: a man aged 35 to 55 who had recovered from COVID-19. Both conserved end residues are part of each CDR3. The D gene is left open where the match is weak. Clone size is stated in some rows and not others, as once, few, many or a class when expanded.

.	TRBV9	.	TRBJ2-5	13	TGTGCCAGCAGTCCCTCCGGCGGCGAGACCCAGTACTTC	CASSPSGGETQYF
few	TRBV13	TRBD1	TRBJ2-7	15	TGTGCCAGCAGCTCATCGGGACAGTCCTCCTACGAGCAGTACTTC	CASSSSGQSSYEQYF
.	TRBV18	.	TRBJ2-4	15	TGTGCCAGCTCACCGGCCTTCGGACAGAAAAACATTCAGTACTTC	CASSPAFGQKNIQYF
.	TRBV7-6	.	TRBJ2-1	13	TGTGCCAGCAGCTTAGCGGGAGAGGTTGAGCAGTTCTTC	CASSLAGEVEQFF
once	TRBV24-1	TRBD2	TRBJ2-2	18	TGTGCCACCAGTGATACCCAACTAGCGGGAGTAGGCACCGGGGAGCTGTTTTTT	CATSDTQLAGVGTGELFF
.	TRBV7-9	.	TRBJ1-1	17	TGTGCCAGCAGCTTAGGCTTCTTCTCGGGTGATAACACTGAAGCTTTCTTT	CASSLGFFSGDNTEAFF
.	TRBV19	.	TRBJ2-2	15	TGTGCCAGTAGAACACCTCGGGGGAACACCGGGGAGCTGTTTTTT	CASRTPRGNTGELFF
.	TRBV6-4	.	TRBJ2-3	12	TGTGCCAGCAGTCAAGCGGGAGATACGCAGTATTTT	CASSQAGDTQYF
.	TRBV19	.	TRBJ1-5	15	TGTGCCAGTAGTTATCAGGGGCCAGGGAATCAGCCCCAGCATTTT	CASSYQGPGNQPQHF
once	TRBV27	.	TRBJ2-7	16	TGTGCCAGCAGTTTATGGGGACACTACCGCTCCTACGAGCAGTACTTC	CASSLWGHYRSYEQYF
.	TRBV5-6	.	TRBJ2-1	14	TGTGCCAGCACTATGGTGGCAGGGATGAATGAGCAGTTCTTC	CASTMVAGMNEQFF
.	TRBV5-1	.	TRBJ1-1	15	TGCGCCAGCAGCTTGGTCGTCGGGGGAAACACTGAAGCTTTCTTT	CASSLVVGGNTEAFF
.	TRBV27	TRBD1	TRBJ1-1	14	TGTGCCAGCAGTTTAGACAGGGTGGGCACTGAAGCTTTCTTT	CASSLDRVGTEAFF
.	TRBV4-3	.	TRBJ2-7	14	TGCGCCAGCAGCCAAGATTCAGGGTCCTACGAGCAGTACTTC	CASSQDSGSYEQYF
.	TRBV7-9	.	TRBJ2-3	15	TGTGCCAGCAGCTTAAGTCGGGAAACCACAGATACGCAGTATTTT	CASSLSRETTDTQYF
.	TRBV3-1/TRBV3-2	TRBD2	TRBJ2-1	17	TGTGCCAGCAGCCAAGAAAGGTGGGTTAGCGGGGGGTCTGAGCAGTTCTTC	CASSQERWVSGGSEQFF
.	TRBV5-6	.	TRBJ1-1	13	TGTGCCAGCAGCTTGGGGACTGCCACTGAAGCTTTCTTT	CASSLGTATEAFF
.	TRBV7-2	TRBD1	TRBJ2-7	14	TGTGCCAGCAGCCCCGGGACAGGGGGCAACGAGCAGTACTTC	CASSPGTGGNEQYF
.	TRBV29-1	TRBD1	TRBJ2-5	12	TGCAGCGACCGGACAGGGGGAGAGACCCAGTACTTC	CSDRTGGETQYF
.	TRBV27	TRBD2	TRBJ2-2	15	TGTGCCAGCAGCCGGACTAGCGTGAACACCGGGGAGCTGTTTTTT	CASSRTSVNTGELFF
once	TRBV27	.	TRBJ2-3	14	TGTGCCAGCAGTTTAGGGCAGGGGAAACCAGCCACGTATTTT	CASSLGQGKPATYF
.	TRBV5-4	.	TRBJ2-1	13	TGTGCCAGCAGCTTGGTTCGAGGCAATGAGCAGTTCTTC	CASSLVRGNEQFF
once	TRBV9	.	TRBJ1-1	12	TGTGCCAGCAGCGCAGATGGCACTGAAGCTTTCTTT	CASSADGTEAFF
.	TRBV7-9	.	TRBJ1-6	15	TGTGCCAGCAGTCACCCTCAGGGGCATAATTCACCCCTCCACTTT	CASSHPQGHNSPLHF
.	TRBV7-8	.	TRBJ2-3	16	TGTGCCAGCAGCTTGACGGTGGGATTGGACTCAGATACGCAGTATTTT	CASSLTVGLDSDTQYF
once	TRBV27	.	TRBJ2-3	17	TGTGCCAGCACCCTAAGGGCAGGAGGATTTGGCACAGATACGCAGTATTTT	CASTLRAGGFGTDTQYF
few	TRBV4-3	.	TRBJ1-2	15	TGCGCCAGCAGCCTCTCGGGGGGAGCTAACTATGGCTACACCTTC	CASSLSGGANYGYTF
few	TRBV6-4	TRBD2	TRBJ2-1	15	TGTGCCAGCAGTGACCTAGCGGGTTCCTACAATGAGCAGTTCTTC	CASSDLAGSYNEQFF
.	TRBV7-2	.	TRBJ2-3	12	TGTGCCAGCACTCGCGCTACAGATACGCAGTATTTT	CASTRATDTQYF
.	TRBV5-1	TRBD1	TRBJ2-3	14	TGCGCCAGCAGCTTGGTGACAGGGGCAGATACGCAGTATTTT	CASSLVTGADTQYF
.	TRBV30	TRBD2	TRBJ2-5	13	TGTGCCTGGAGGATAGCGGGCGGAGAGACCCAGTACTTC	CAWRIAGGETQYF
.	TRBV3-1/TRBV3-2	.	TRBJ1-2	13	TGTGCCAGCAGCCAAGAACAGTTTTTTGGCTACACCTTC	CASSQEQFFGYTF
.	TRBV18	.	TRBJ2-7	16	TGTGCCAGCTCACCACCAGTCGGGAGCGGGCCTGACGAGCAGTACTTC	CASSPPVGSGPDEQYF
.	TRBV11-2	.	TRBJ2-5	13	TGTGCCAGCAGCTTGGGGGAGGCGGAGACCCAGTACTTC	CASSLGEAETQYF
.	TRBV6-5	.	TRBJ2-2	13	TGTGCCAGCAGTCTGCAGGGGGGCGGGGAGCTGTTTTTT	CASSLQGGGELFF
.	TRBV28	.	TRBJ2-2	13	TGTGCTTTTGGTAGCGGCTTAACCGGGGAGCTGTTTTTT	CAFGSGLTGELFF
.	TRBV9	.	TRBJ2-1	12	TGTGCCAGCAGCCCTACCTACAATGAGCAGTTCTTC	CASSPTYNEQFF
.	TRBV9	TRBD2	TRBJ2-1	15	TGTGCCAGCAGTTTTAGCGGGAGTTCCTACAATGAGCAGTTCTTC	CASSFSGSSYNEQFF